This TCR beta chain was recovered during a study of OX40 agonist ivuxolimab in advanced cancers. This table comes from immunoSEQ multiplex PCR, and its TCRdb copy is limited to in-frame clones, with some not included. The sample records about 53,000 clones, about 88% being singletons. With 4 bases clipped from V and 7 bases from J, the junction kept 9 bases outside the gene matches. The CDR3 has 16 amino acids. Germline lookup yields CDR1 LNHDA and CDR2 SQIVND (reference sequence). This TCR was sampled from an adult with an advanced solid tumor such as melanoma, head and neck, liver or kidney cancer. V gene TRBV19 combines with J gene TRBJ2-1; TRBD2 aligns across 11 bases. Sequences were derived from CD4+ or CD8+ T cells sorted from blood, sampled in a trial of the OX40 agonist ivuxolimab. CDR3 loop: CASSTLRLAGGNEQFF. The CDR3 DNA reads TGTGCCAGTAGTACCTTGAGGCTAGCGGGAGGAAATGAGCAGTTCTTC.